This entry concerns a single T cell receptor beta chain. Its target is not known. This specimen comes from a study of T cells in Graves' hyperthyroidism and ophthalmopathy. Using RNA transcripts as the source, TCR beta CDR3 regions were amplified. During a first-round RT-PCR of the TCR CDR3, the HTBI primer set was used. Via MiXCR, TCRdb re-called the multiplex PCR reads, giving one row per CDR3 protein. The table has about half a million distinct CDR3 sequences, under 25% seen once. This CDR3 has 16 residues. Germline V gives CDR1 MNHEY, CDR2 SVGEGT. V lost 2 bases and J 0 bases, leaving 10 bases between the germline ends. Broader study findings: In blood, most of the thyroid clonotypes expanded above 0.001 were also present.

Each diagnosis drew on symptoms, thyroxine, TRAb, thyroid ultrasound and orbital computed tomography findings. Sequencing input: blood. The TCR originated in a man between 18 and 29 years old with Graves' hyperthyroidism. The V call is TRBV6-2 or TRBV6-3, the J call TRBJ2-2, with D possibly matching TRBD2 (5 bases). The DNA of the CDR3 is TGTGCCAGCAGTTACCGTGGACTGTCGAACACCGGGGAGCTGTTTTTT. Translating gives CASSYRGLSNTGELFF.